Each of the 29 T cell receptor beta chains below was sequenced from the same sample in a study of control samples from healthy donors and cancer patients. The method was immunoSEQ multiplex PCR; TCRdb's version includes in-frame clones alone and lacks a portion of them. This table has about 70,000 clones, about 90% appearing once. Material for sequencing was PBMCs. Receptor source: a woman aged 45-65 years with head and neck cancer.

The rearrangement uses TRBV19 and TRBJ1-5, with 9 bases matching TRBD1. Germline assignment: CDR1 LNHDA and CDR2 SQIVND (reference sequence). The length of the CDR3 is 18 residues. Germline trimming cut 5 bases from V and 2 bases from J; bases unmatched to any gene: 13. The CDR3, as DNA: TGTGCCAGTAGTGATGGGGGACAGGGCGCTGTCGGCAATCAGCCCCAGCATTTT. It yields the protein CASSDGGQGAVGNQPQHF.

The V call is TRBV7-2, the J call TRBJ2-7; D ambiguous. This CDR3 is built from 14 residues. The germline V gene encodes CDR1 SGHTA and CDR2 FQGNSA. Between the trimmed V and J ends, which lost 1 base and 0 bases, there was a span of 7 bases. DNA of the CDR3: TGTGCCAGCAGCTTAGGCAGGTCCTCCTACGAGCAGTACTTC. It is translated as CASSLGRSSYEQYF.

The V gene is TRBV7-9, the J gene TRBJ2-2; TRBD1 matches 7 bases. CDR3 length: 16 residues. Germline lookup yields CDR1 SEHNR and CDR2 FQNEAQ (reference sequence). With V trimmed by 7 bases and J by 3 bases, 11 bases remained unmatched. Written as DNA, the CDR3 is TGTGCCAGCACCGACAGACAGGGTACGGACACCGGGGAGCTGTTTTTT. Translated, it gives CASTDRQGTDTGELFF. Based on the CDR3 plus reference TRBV7-9 and TRBJ2-2, the full variable domain is DTGVSQNPRHKITKRGQNVTFRCDPISEHNRLYWYRQTLGQGPEFLTYFQNEAQLEKSRLLSDRFSAERPKGSFSTLEIQRTEQGDSAMYLCASTDRQGTDTGELFFGEGSRLTVL.

The V and J genes are TRBV6-5 and TRBJ1-2; D not certain. V lost 0 bases, J lost 0 bases, and 8 bases lay in between. Germline assignment: CDR1 MNHEY and CDR2 SVGAGI. The CDR3 covers 15 residues. The CDR3 loop reads CASSYSRQANYGYTF. The CDR3 DNA reads TGTGCCAGCAGTTACTCGAGGCAGGCTAACTATGGCTACACCTTC.

The rearrangement uses TRBV6-2 or TRBV6-3 and TRBJ2-7; no clear D gene. The CDR3 has 16 amino acids. V gave up 2 bases and J gave up 0 bases, with 14 bases separating them. Germline CDR1 is MNHEY and CDR2 is SVGEGT. CDR3 DNA sequence: TGTGCCAGCAGTTACGAGCAGGCCAGATCCTCCTACGAGCAGTACTTC. This sequence encodes CASSYEQARSSYEQYF.

V usage is TRBV4-1 and J usage is TRBJ2-7; 10 bases match TRBD2. The CDR3 covers 18 residues. Germline V gene lookup returns CDR1 MGHRA and CDR2 YSYEKL. V dropped 0 bases and J dropped 1; count of bases not matched to a gene: 9. CDR3 region: CASSQDWGASGGSYEQYF. As DNA, the CDR3 is TGCGCCAGCAGCCAAGATTGGGGGGCTAGCGGGGGTTCCTACGAGCAGTACTTC.

The genes are TRBV5-1 and TRBJ2-7; 9 nucleotides line up with TRBD1. The CDR3 has 12 residues. Germline V gene sequence: CDR1 SGHRS, CDR2 YFSETQ. The V gene end was trimmed by 10 bases and the J gene end by 4 bases; junction bases not matched to a gene: 6. As DNA, the CDR3 is TGCGCCTATCCAGGGACAGGGTACGAGCAGTACTTC. It encodes CAYPGTGYEQYF.

The chain recombines TRBV4-1 with TRBJ1-4; D is perhaps TRBD1 (5 bases). The germline V gene has CDR1 MGHRA and CDR2 YSYEKL. The CDR3 extends over 14 amino acids. The germline V and J ends were trimmed by 3 bases and 6 bases, with 11 bases remaining between them. As DNA, the CDR3 is TGCGCCAGCAGCCAGGGTGGAGGGGATGAAAAACTGTTTTTT. It specifies CASSQGGGDEKLFF.

The J gene is TRBJ2-5, the V gene TRBV6-8; 11 nucleotides align to TRBD2. The V gene end was trimmed by 7 bases and the J gene end by 5 bases; junction bases not matched to a gene: 15. The germline V gene has CDR1 MNHGY and CDR2 SAAAGT. The CDR3 loop spans 17 amino acids. The CDR3 protein is CASTPPVVAGGPETQYF. The CDR3 coding sequence is TGTGCCAGCACCCCCCCGGTGGTAGCGGGGGGGCCCGAGACCCAGTACTTC.

The J gene is TRBJ1-6, the V gene TRBV11-2; 11 nucleotides align to TRBD1. CDR3 size: 15 residues. The germline V gene encodes CDR1 SGHAT and CDR2 FQNNGV. V trimming: 4 bases; J trimming: 7 bases; junction bases outside the gene matches: 3. The CDR3 sequence is CASSWTGGQNSPLHF. The DNA for the CDR3 is TGTGCCAGCAGCTGGACAGGGGGCCAGAATTCACCCCTCCACTTT.

This clone was seen just once. The rearrangement links TRBV27 to TRBJ2-1, with TRBD2 matching over 8 bases. Per germline, CDR1 MNHEY and CDR2 SMNVEV (reference sequence). J was trimmed by 1 base and V by 6 bases; bases with no gene match: 2. This CDR3 is built from 14 residues. The CDR3 loop is CASRERGSYNEQFF. DNA of the CDR3: TGTGCCAGCAGGGAGCGGGGGTCCTACAATGAGCAGTTCTTC.

The chain carries TRBV2 and TRBJ1-5, with D perhaps TRBD1 (5 bases). Trimming stripped 9 bases from V and 3 bases from J, with 15 bases between. The CDR3 covers 14 residues. Germline-derived CDR1 and CDR2 are SNHLY and FYNNEI. The CDR3 DNA follows: TGTGCCAGTCAGAGGGACGCTAACAATCAGCCCCAGCATTTT. The encoded protein is CASQRDANNQPQHF.

The genes are TRBV19 and TRBJ2-5; TRBD1 matches 8 bases. Looked up from germline, CDR1 is LNHDA and CDR2 is SQIVND (reference sequence). Unmatched junction bases numbered 11, after V lost 3 bases and J lost 5 bases. The length of the CDR3 is 16 residues. CDR3 bases: TGTGCCAGTAGTATTCCCCTCGGACAGGGCGGGGAGACCCAGTACTTC. Protein product: CASSIPLGQGGETQYF.

The chain employs TRBV14 and TRBJ1-2; possibly TRBD1 for D (5 bases). The V gene's germline CDR1 is SGHDN and CDR2 FVKESK. The CDR3 loop spans 13 amino acids. The ends were cut back, 1 base at V and 4 bases at J, with 7 bases in the middle. CDR3 protein: CASSQGRGYGYTF. The CDR3 coding sequence is TGTGCCAGCAGCCAAGGGAGGGGCTATGGCTACACCTTC.

CDR3 bases: TGTGCCAGCAGTCCCAGGACAGGGTGGGCAGGTCAGCCCCAGCATTTT. It codes for CASSPRTGWAGQPQHF. V usage is TRBV28 and J usage is TRBJ1-5; 8 nucleotides agree with TRBD1. This CDR3 region has 16 residues. The V gene end was trimmed by 5 bases and the J gene end by 6 bases; junction bases not matched to a gene: 12. In germline, CDR1 is MDHEN, CDR2 SYDVKM.

This chain connects TRBV7-3 to TRBJ1-6; 11 bases agree with TRBD1. Germline trimming cut 0 bases from V and 6 bases from J; bases unmatched to any gene: 1. The CDR3 loop spans 16 amino acids. Germline V gives CDR1 SGHTA, CDR2 FQGTGA. The CDR3 sequence: CASSLTGQGGNSPLHF. CDR3 bases: TGTGCCAGCAGCTTAACGGGACAGGGGGGTAATTCACCCCTCCACTTT. The complete variable domain, with remaining parts taken from reference TRBV7-3 and TRBJ1-6, reads GAGVSQTPSNKVTEKGKYVELRCDPISGHTALYWYRQSLGQGPEFLIYFQGTGAADDSGLPNDRFFAVRPEGSVSTLKIQRTERGDSAVYLCASSLTGQGGNSPLHFGNGTRLTVT.

Of note for this clone: The sample contains more than one DNA sequence encoding this CDR3. The CDR3 region is CASSYELGGQIDAPLTGELFF. The CDR3 nucleotides read TGTGCCAGCAGCTACGAATTAGGAGGACAGATTGACGCCCCTCTCACCGGGGAGCTGTTTTTT. The chain recombines TRBV3-1 (or the pseudogene TRBV3-2) with TRBJ2-2, with D tentatively TRBD1 (6 bases). The CDR3 is 21 residues long. CDR1 and CDR2 from the germline V gene are LGHDT and YNNKEL (reference sequence). V was trimmed by 5 bases and J by 4 bases, leaving 32 bases between them.

DNA for the CDR3: TGTGCCAGCAGCCAAGTCAGCCTCCGGGGCACTGAAGCTTTCTTT. Its protein product is CASSQVSLRGTEAFF. The gene calls are TRBV14 and TRBJ1-1; D is unresolved. The CDR3 totals 15 residues. Germline CDR1 reads SGHDN; CDR2 reads FVKESK. V was clipped by 1 base and J by 4 bases, with 13 bases between them.

The table lists this clone with a count of one. J is TRBJ1-2 and V is TRBV5-8, with D possibly matching TRBD1 (5 bases). There are 14 residues in the CDR3. Trimming shortened V by 1 base and J by 1 base, and 8 bases separated the two germline ends. The germline V gene has CDR1 SGHTS and CDR2 YDEGEE. The CDR3 nucleotides are TGTGCCAGCAGCTTGACAGGAATTAACTATGGCTACACCTTC. As protein: CASSLTGINYGYTF.

This clone has a handful of counts. DNA of the CDR3: TGCAGCGTTGAAGACCCGGACAGGGGGCTGGATGGCTACACCTTC. Translating gives CSVEDPDRGLDGYTF. The rearrangement joins TRBV29-1 to TRBJ1-2, with 11 nucleotides matching TRBD1. Losses at the gene ends were 0 bases for V and 6 bases for J; bases not matched to a gene: 6. The CDR3 covers 15 residues. Germline loops: CDR1 SQVTM, CDR2 ANQGSEA.

V usage is TRBV11-2 and J usage is TRBJ2-3; maybe TRBD1 (5 bases). The length of the CDR3 is 15 residues. Between the trimmed V and J ends, which lost 0 bases and 0 bases, there was a span of 7 bases. Germline assignment: CDR1 SGHAT and CDR2 FQNNGV. CDR3: CASSLDRVSTDTQYF. DNA for the CDR3: TGTGCCAGCAGCTTAGACAGGGTTAGCACAGATACGCAGTATTTT.

The rearrangement joins TRBV2 to TRBJ1-5; D gene unclear. From germline, CDR1 is SNHLY and CDR2 FYNNEI. The CDR3 loop spans 15 amino acids. With 4 bases removed from V and 3 bases from J, the gap between germline ends came to 13 bases. CDR3 protein: CASSVEQGDNQPQHF. In DNA form, the CDR3 reads TGTGCCAGCAGTGTTGAGCAAGGAGACAATCAGCCCCAGCATTTT.

This clone came up once. The chain employs TRBV9 and TRBJ1-1; 10 bases are shared with TRBD1. Germline lookup yields CDR1 SGDLS and CDR2 YYNGEE. The CDR3 runs to 15 residues. Trimming cost V 4 bases and J 10 bases; bases outside gene matches: 13. Written as DNA, the CDR3 is TGTGCCAGCAGCCCCTCACCCGGGACAGGGGAAATAGCTTTCTTT. Its protein is CASSPSPGTGEIAFF.

This chain joins TRBV9 and TRBJ1-3, with D tentatively TRBD1 (5 bases). Germline assignment: CDR1 SGDLS and CDR2 YYNGEE. The V and J ends lost 4 bases and 4 bases respectively, with 12 bases between them. This CDR3 has 14 amino acids. CDR3 in amino acids: CASSLAGPGNTIYF. Here the CDR3 DNA reads TGTGCCAGCAGCCTGGCGGGGCCAGGAAACACCATATATTTT.

This chain uses TRBV27 with TRBJ1-2, with D uncertain. V dropped 3 bases and J dropped 3 bases, with 8 bases sitting between them. This CDR3 contains 13 residues. Germline CDR1 is MNHEY and CDR2 is SMNVEV (reference sequence). In DNA form, the CDR3 reads TGTGCCAGCAGTTTCTCGGCTTACTATGGCTACACCTTC. It is translated as CASSFSAYYGYTF.

This sequence joins TRBV11-2 and TRBJ2-7; 11 nucleotides match TRBD1. CDR3 size: 13 residues. J was trimmed by 4 bases and V by 8 bases; bases with no gene match: 4. Germline-derived CDR1 and CDR2 are SGHAT and FQNNGV. DNA of the CDR3: TGTGCCAGCCTCCGGGACAGGGGGTACGAGCAGTACTTC. Its translation: CASLRDRGYEQYF. Variable domain in full (rest from reference TRBV11-2 and TRBJ2-7): EAGVAQSPRYKIIEKRQSVAFWCNPISGHATLYWYQQILGQGPKLLIQFQNNGVVDDSQLPKDRFSAERLKGVDSTLKIQPAKLEDSAVYLCASLRDRGYEQYFGPGTRLTVT.

J is TRBJ2-4 and V is TRBV9, with TRBD1 matching over 7 bases. This CDR3 comprises 15 residues. The J segment lost 1 base and the V segment lost 1 base, leaving 2 bases of the junction unmatched. Germline V CDR1 and CDR2: SGDLS, YYNGEE. The chain's CDR3 is CASSVTGEAKNIQYF. CDR3 coding DNA: TGTGCCAGCAGCGTAACAGGGGAGGCCAAAAACATTCAGTACTTC. Using reference TRBV9 and TRBJ2-4 for the parts outside the CDR3, the full variable domain is DSGVTQTPKHLITATGQRVTLRCSPRSGDLSVYWYQQSLDQGLQFLIQYYNGEERAKGNILERFSAQQFPDLHSELNLSSLELGDSALYFCASSVTGEAKNIQYFGAGTRLSVL.

The chain combines TRBV30 with TRBJ2-3; D is unclear. Trimming took 4 bases from V and 0 from J, leaving 5 bases between them. This CDR3 is built from 12 residues. The V gene's germline CDR1 is GTSNPN and CDR2 SVGIG (reference sequence). The CDR3, as DNA: TGTGCCTGGAAGGACAGCACAGATACGCAGTATTTT. Translated, it gives CAWKDSTDTQYF. The complete variable domain, with remaining parts taken from reference TRBV30 and TRBJ2-3, reads SQTIHQWPATLVQPVGSPLSLECTVEGTSNPNLYWYRQAAGRGLQLLFYSVGIGQISSEVPQNLSASRPQDRQFILSSKKLLLSDSGFYLCAWKDSTDTQYFGPGTRLTVL.

The chain is built from TRBV6-5 and TRBJ1-6; no reliable D call. Per germline, CDR1 MNHEY and CDR2 SVGAGI. CDR3 length: 13 residues. The V end lost 5 bases, the J end lost 7 bases, and 9 bases lay between the germline ends. The CDR3 DNA reads TGTGCCAGCAGTATGGGAGAAAATTCACCCCTCCACTTT. Encoded protein: CASSMGENSPLHF.